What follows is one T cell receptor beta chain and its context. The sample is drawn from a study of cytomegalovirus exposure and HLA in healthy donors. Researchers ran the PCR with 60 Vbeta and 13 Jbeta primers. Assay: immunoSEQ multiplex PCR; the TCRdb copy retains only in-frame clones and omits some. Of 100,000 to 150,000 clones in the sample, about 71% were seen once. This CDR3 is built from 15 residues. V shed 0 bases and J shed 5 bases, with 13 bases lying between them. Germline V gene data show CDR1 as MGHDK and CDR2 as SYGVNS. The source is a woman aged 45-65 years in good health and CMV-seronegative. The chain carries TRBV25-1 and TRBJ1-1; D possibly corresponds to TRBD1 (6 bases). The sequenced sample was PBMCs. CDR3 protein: CASSEYLWGQTEAFF. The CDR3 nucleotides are TGTGCCAGCAGTGAATATCTCTGGGGGCAAACTGAAGCTTTCTTT.